This T cell receptor (beta chain) was recorded in a study of cytomegalovirus exposure and HLA in healthy donors. Whole-study context: Early release data held 80 million to 100 million unique TCRs from HLA-typed donors. Study results and limitations: In most subjects, TCR beta sequences reportedly gave accurate predictions of HLA-A and HLA-B alleles. The authors later found TCR association rates varying by HLA locus, with DRB1 most and HLA-C fewest.

In regard to this clone: The target antigen is unknown.

PCR amplification relied on 60 Vbeta primers (plus 13 Jbeta primers). Some clones are missing from TCRdb's copy, which holds only in-frame ones; the method was immunoSEQ multiplex PCR. The top ten hold around 1.8% of the sample, which has around 130,000 clones, roughly 79% seen once. This TCR was sampled from a woman in her thirties or forties in good health and CMV-seronegative. Sequencing was performed on PBMCs.

Here the CDR3 DNA reads TGTGCCAGCAGTGACACAGGGAAGGGGCTTTATAGCAATCAGCCCCAGCATTTT. This encodes CASSDTGKGLYSNQPQHF. The chain is built from TRBV6-1 and TRBJ1-5; possibly TRBD1 for D (6 bases). Germline CDR1 MNHNS, CDR2 SASEGT. The CDR3 is 18 amino acids. V gave up 3 bases and J gave up 0 bases, with 18 bases separating them.